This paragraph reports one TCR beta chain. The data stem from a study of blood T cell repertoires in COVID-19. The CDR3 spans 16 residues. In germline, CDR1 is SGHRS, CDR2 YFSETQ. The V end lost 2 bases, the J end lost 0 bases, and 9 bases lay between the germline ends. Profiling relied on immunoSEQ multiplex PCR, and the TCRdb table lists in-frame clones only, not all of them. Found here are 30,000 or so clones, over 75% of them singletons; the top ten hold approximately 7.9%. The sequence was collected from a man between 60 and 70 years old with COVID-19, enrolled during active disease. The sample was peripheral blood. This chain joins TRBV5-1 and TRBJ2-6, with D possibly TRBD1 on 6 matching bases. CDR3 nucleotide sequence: TGCGCCAGCAGCTTCACAGGGAACTCTGGGGCCAACGTCCTGACTTTC. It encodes CASSFTGNSGANVLTF.